This TCR beta chain came from a study of T cell repertoires in cytomegalovirus infection. Study at large: An indication of both CMV infection and matching HLA type came from public TCR beta signatures.

Notes on this clonotype: Its target is unknown.

Via MiXCR, TCRdb re-called the reads, giving one row per CDR3 protein. The sample has 54,000 or so distinct CDR3 sequences, 33% seen once. This CDR3 comprises 15 residues. Trimming took off 3 bases at V and 2 bases at J, with 12 bases between the two ends. Germline V gene sequence: CDR1 ENHRY, CDR2 SYGVKD. The clonotype was recovered from a human donor in good health (CMV status not recorded). Some clones in this sample may be carry-over from other donors' samples. The sequencing sample was made of PBMCs, sequenced either directly or after in vitro stimulation (not recorded which). The chain employs TRBV10-3 and TRBJ2-3; D perhaps matches TRBD2 (5 bases). In DNA form, the CDR3 reads TGTGCCATCAGTGACCTTCTCCGGGACACAGATACGCAGTATTTT. Its translation: CAISDLLRDTDTQYF.